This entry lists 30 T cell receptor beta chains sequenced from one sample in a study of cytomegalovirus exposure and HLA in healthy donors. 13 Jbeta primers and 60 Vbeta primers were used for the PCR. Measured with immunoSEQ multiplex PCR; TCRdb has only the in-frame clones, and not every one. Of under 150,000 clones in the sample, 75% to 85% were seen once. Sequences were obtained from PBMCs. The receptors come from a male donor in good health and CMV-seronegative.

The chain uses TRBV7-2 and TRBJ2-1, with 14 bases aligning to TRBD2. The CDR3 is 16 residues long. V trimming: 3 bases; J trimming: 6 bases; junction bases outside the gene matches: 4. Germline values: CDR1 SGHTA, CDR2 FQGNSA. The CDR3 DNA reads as TGTGCCAGCAGCTTCGGGACTAGCGGGGGCCTCAATGAGCAGTTCTTC. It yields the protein CASSFGTSGGLNEQFF.

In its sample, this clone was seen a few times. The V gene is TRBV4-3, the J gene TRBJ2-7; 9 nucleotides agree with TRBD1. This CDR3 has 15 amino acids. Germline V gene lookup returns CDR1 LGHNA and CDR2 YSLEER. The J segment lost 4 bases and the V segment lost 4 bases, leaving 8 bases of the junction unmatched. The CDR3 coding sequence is TGCGCCAGCAGCCCAGTGATGGGACAGGGTTACGAGCAGTACTTC. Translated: CASSPVMGQGYEQYF.

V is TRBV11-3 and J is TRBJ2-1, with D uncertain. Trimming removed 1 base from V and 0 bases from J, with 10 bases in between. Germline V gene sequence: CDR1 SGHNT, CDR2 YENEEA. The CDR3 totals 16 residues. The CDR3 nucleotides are TGTGCCAGCAGCTTAGGTCCCCCGAGCTCCTACAATGAGCAGTTCTTC. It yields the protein CASSLGPPSSYNEQFF.

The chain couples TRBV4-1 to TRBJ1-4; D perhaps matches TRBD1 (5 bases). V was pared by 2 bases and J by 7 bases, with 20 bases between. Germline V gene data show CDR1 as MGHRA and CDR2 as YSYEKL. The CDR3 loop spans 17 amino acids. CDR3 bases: TGCGCCAGCAGCCAATCCTCAGGGAGGTCCTCGGGTGAAAAACTGTTTTTT. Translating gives CASSQSSGRSSGEKLFF.

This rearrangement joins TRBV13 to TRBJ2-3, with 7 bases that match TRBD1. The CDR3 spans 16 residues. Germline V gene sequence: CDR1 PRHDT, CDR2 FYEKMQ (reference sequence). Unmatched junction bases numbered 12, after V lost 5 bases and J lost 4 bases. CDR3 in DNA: TGTGCCAGCAGCCCGGCCGGGACAGTTGGCCCAGATACGCAGTATTTT. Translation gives CASSPAGTVGPDTQYF.

The CDR3 sequence: CASTASERHNEQFF. CDR3 nucleotide sequence: TGTGCCAGCACAGCGTCGGAGCGCCACAATGAGCAGTTCTTC. The chain employs TRBV6-1 and TRBJ2-1; D is unclear. Germline V lookup: CDR1 MNHNS, CDR2 SASEGT. V was shortened by 7 bases and J by 5 bases, with 15 bases between the two germline ends. The CDR3 runs 14 residues.

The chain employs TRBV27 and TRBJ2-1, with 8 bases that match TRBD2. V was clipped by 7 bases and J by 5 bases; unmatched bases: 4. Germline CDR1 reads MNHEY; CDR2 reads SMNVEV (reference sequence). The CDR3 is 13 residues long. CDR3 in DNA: TGTGCCAGCACCCGGGGGGGCCACAATGAGCAGTTCTTC. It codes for CASTRGGHNEQFF.

CDR3 in amino acids: CAWRTGATGELFF. For the CDR3, the DNA is TGTGCCTGGAGGACAGGGGCCACCGGGGAACTGTTTTTT. The J gene is TRBJ1-4, the V gene TRBV30, with 8 nucleotides matching TRBD1. CDR3 length: 13 residues. The V segment lost 3 bases and the J segment 12 bases; nucleotides outside the gene matches: 9. The germline V gene has CDR1 GTSNPN and CDR2 SVGIG (reference sequence).

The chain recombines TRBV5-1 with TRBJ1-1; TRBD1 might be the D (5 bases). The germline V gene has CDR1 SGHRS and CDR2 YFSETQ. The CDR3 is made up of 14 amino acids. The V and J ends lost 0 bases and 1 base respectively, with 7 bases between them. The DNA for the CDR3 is TGCGCCAGCAGCTTGGACAGGACGAACACTGAAGCTTTCTTT. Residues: CASSLDRTNTEAFF. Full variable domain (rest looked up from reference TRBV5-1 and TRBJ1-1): KAGVTQTPRYLIKTRGQQVTLSCSPISGHRSVSWYQQTPGQGLQFLFEYFSETQRNKGNFPGRFSGRQFSNSRSEMNVSTLELGDSALYLCASSLDRTNTEAFFGQGTRLTVV.

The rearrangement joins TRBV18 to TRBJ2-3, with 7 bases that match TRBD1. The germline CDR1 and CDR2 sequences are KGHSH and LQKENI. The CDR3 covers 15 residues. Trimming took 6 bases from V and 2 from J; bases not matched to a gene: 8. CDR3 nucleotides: TGTGCCAGCTCTCAGAACAGGGGTCTCACAGATACGCAGTATTTT. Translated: CASSQNRGLTDTQYF. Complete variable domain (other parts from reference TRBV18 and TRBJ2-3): NAGVMQNPRHLVRRRGQEARLRCSPMKGHSHVYWYRQLPEEGLKFMVYLQKENIIDESGMPKERFSAEFPKEGPSILRIQQVVRGDSAAYFCASSQNRGLTDTQYFGPGTRLTVL.

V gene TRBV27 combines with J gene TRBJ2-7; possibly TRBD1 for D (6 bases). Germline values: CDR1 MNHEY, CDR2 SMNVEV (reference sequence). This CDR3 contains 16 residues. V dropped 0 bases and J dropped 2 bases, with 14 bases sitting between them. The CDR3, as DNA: TGTGCCAGCAGTTTATCGGCAGGGGAAAAGACCTACGAGCAGTACTTC. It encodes CASSLSAGEKTYEQYF.

The chain's CDR3 is CATSRARTAVQPQHF. Here the CDR3 DNA reads TGTGCCACCAGCAGGGCCCGAACAGCGGTTCAGCCCCAGCATTTT. The chain carries TRBV15 and TRBJ1-5; no clear D gene. The V end was cut by 3 bases, the J end by 6 bases, with 15 bases between. The CDR3 contains 15 residues. Germline-derived CDR1 and CDR2 are LNHNV and YYDKDF (reference sequence).

The CDR3 spells CASSGGSGFYEQYF. The CDR3 bases are TGTGCCAGCAGTGGCGGCAGTGGCTTCTACGAGCAGTACTTC. V usage is TRBV2 and J usage is TRBJ2-7; no clear D. Germline loops: CDR1 SNHLY, CDR2 FYNNEI. This CDR3 comprises 14 residues. V was cut by 4 bases and J by 3 bases, with 13 bases left in between.

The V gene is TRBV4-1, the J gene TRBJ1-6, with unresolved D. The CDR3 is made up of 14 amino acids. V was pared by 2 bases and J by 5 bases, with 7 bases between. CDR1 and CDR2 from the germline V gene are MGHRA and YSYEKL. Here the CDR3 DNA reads TGCGCCAGCAGCCAACGAGGAGATAATTCACCCCTCCACTTT. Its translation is CASSQRGDNSPLHF.

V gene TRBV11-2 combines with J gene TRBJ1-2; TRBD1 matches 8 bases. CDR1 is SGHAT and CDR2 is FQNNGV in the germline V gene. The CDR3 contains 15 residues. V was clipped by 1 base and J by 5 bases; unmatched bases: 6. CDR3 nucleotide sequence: TGTGCCAGCAGCTTAGCGGGACAGGCGGGTTATGGCTACACCTTC. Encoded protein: CASSLAGQAGYGYTF. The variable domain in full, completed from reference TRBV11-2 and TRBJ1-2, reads EAGVAQSPRYKIIEKRQSVAFWCNPISGHATLYWYQQILGQGPKLLIQFQNNGVVDDSQLPKDRFSAERLKGVDSTLKIQPAKLEDSAVYLCASSLAGQAGYGYTFGSGTRLTVV.

This chain's CDR3 is CASSQQGKETQYF. The CDR3 DNA is TGTGCCAGCAGCCAACAGGGCAAAGAGACCCAGTACTTC. The chain couples TRBV7-3 to TRBJ2-5; D is perhaps TRBD1 (6 bases). The ends were cut back, 5 bases at V and 3 bases at J, with 10 bases in the middle. CDR1 SGHTA and CDR2 FQGTGA come from the germline V gene. The CDR3 covers 13 residues.

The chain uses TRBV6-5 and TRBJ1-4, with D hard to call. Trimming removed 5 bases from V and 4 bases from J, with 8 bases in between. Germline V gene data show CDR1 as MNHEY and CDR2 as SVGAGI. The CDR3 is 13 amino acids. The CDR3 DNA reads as TGTGCCAGCAGTGCCATCGGTAATGAAAAACTGTTTTTT. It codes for CASSAIGNEKLFF.

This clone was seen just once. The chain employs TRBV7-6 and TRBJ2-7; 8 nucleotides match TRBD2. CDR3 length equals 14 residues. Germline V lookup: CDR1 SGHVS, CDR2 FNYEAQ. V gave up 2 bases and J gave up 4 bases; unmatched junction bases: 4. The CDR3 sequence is CASSLSGSRYEQYF. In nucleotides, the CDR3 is TGTGCCAGCAGCTTAAGCGGGAGTCGGTACGAGCAGTACTTC.

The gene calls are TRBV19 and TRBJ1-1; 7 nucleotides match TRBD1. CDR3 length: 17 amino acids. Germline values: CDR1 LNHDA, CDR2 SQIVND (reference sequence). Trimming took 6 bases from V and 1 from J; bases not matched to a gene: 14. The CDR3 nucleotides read TGTGCCAGTAGCTCAACAGGGGCCAGGACCCGGAACACTGAAGCTTTCTTT. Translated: CASSSTGARTRNTEAFF.

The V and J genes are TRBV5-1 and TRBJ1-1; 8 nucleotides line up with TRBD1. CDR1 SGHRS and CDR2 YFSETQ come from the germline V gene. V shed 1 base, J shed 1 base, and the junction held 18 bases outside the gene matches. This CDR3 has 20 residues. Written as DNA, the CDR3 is TGCGCCAGCAGCTTGCATCCAGGTCTAGTCAGGGGGCTGGAGAACACTGAAGCTTTCTTT. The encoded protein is CASSLHPGLVRGLENTEAFF.

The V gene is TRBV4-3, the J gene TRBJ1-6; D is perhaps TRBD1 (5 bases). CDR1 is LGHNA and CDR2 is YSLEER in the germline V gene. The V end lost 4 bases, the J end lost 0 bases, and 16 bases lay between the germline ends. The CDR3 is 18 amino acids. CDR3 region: CASSPSGAPSSYNSPLHF. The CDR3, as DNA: TGCGCCAGCAGCCCCAGTGGGGCTCCGAGCTCCTATAATTCACCCCTCCACTTT.

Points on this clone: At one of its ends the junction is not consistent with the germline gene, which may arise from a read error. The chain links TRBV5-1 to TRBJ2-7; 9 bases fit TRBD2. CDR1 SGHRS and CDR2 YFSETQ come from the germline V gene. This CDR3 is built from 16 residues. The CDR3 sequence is CASSSNPSGTSHEQYF. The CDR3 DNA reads TGCGCCAGCAGCTCGAACCCTAGCGGGACCTCCCACGAGCAGTACTTC.

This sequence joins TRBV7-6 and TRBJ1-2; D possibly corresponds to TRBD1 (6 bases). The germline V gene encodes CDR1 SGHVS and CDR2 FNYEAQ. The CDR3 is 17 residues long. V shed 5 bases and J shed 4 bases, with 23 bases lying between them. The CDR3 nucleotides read TGTGCCAGCAGCCCAACTCCAGGGGCCACTCCTGGCTATGGCTACACCTTC. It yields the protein CASSPTPGATPGYGYTF.

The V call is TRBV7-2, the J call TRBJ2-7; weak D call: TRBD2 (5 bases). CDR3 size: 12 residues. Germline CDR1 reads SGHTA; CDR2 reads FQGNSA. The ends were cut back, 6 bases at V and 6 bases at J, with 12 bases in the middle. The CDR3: CASSQFRGEQYF. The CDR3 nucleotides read TGTGCCAGCAGTCAATTCCGGGGCGAGCAGTACTTC.

This CDR3 reads CASNVETGATEAFF. DNA for the CDR3: TGTGCCAGCAATGTCGAGACAGGGGCCACTGAAGCTTTCTTT. The V call is TRBV2, the J call TRBJ1-1; 8 nucleotides agree with TRBD1. V dropped 7 bases and J dropped 4; count of bases not matched to a gene: 8. The germline V gene has CDR1 SNHLY and CDR2 FYNNEI. The CDR3 has 14 amino acids.

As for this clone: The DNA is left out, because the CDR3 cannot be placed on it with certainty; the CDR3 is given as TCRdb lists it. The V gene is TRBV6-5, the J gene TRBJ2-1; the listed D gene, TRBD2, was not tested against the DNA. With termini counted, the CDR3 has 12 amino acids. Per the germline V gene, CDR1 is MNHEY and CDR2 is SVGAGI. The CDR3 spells CASSSSTSTKFF.

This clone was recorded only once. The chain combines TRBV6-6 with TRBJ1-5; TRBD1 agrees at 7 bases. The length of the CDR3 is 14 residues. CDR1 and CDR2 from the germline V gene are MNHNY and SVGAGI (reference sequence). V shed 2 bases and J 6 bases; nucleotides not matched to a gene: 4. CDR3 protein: CASSYDRAGQPQHF. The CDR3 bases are TGTGCCAGCAGTTACGACAGGGCCGGTCAGCCCCAGCATTTT.

CDR3 bases: TGTGCCAGCAGTCCACCTGAGTCTGGGGCCAACGTCCTGACTTTC. Translation gives CASSPPESGANVLTF. The gene calls are TRBV28 and TRBJ2-6; D ambiguous. The CDR3 contains 15 residues. Germline lookup yields CDR1 MDHEN and CDR2 SYDVKM. Trimming took off 5 bases at V and 1 base at J, with 9 bases between the two ends.

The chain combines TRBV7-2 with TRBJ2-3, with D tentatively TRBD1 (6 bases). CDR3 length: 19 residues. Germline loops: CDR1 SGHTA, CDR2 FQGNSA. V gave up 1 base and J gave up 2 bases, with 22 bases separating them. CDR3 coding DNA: TGTGCCAGCAGCTTAGTGTTCTCCAAGGGCAGGGGATTCACAGATACGCAGTATTTT. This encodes CASSLVFSKGRGFTDTQYF.

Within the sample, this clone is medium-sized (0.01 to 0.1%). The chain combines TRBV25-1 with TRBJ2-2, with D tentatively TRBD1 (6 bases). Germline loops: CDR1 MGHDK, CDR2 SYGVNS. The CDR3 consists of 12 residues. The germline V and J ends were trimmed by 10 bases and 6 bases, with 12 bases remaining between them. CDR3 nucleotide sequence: TGTGCCACTCAGGGGACACCCGGGGAGCTGTTTTTT. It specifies CATQGTPGELFF.